Listed here are 28 T cell receptor beta chains from one sample, sequenced in a study of human T cells and chemical hapten exposure. This sample's time point: patch test 3, about 24 weeks after DPC sensitization. The treatment here: therapeutic diphenylcyclopropenone sensitization with weekly scalp DPC. Each CDR3 protein is one row after TCRdb ran MiXCR on the RACE reads. The sample shows tens of thousands of distinct CDR3 sequences, 11% of them seen only once. Sequencing was performed on whole blood, taken in connection with sensitization to the hapten diphenylcyclopropenone (DPC). Receptors were obtained from a woman aged 45-59 years with alopecia areata. Some clones in this sample may be carry-over from other donors' samples.

The table lists this clonotype with a few counts. This chain links TRBV5-4 with TRBJ1-1; the D gene is possibly TRBD1 (5 bases). This CDR3 contains 11 residues. The germline gives CDR1 SGHNT, CDR2 YYREEE (reference sequence). V gave up 0 bases and J gave up 8 bases, with 5 bases separating them. The CDR3 region is CASSLGGEAFF. The CDR3 DNA reads as TGTGCCAGCAGCTTGGGGGGCGAAGCTTTCTTT.

This clonotype was detected ten times or more. The DNA is left out, because the CDR3 cannot be placed on it with certainty; the CDR3 is given as TCRdb lists it. The chain employs TRBV27 and TRBJ2-3. A total of 15 residues make up the CDR3, ends included. Germline loops: CDR1 MNHEY, CDR2 SMNVEV (reference sequence). The CDR3 protein is CASSSSAALTDTQYF.

This clonotype was picked up a small number of times. The chain recombines TRBV28 with TRBJ1-4; D is perhaps TRBD1 (6 bases). Germline loops: CDR1 MDHEN, CDR2 SYDVKM. V was trimmed by 3 bases and J by 4 bases, leaving 6 bases between them. This CDR3 is 13 amino acids long. The CDR3 DNA reads TGTGCCAGCAGTTTGGACAGTAATGAAAAACTGTTTTTT. Translated: CASSLDSNEKLFF.

The chain links TRBV6-5 to TRBJ1-5; TRBD1 might be the D (6 bases). The CDR3 runs 15 residues. The ends were cut back, 6 bases at V and 3 bases at J, with 15 bases in the middle. Germline V CDR1 and CDR2: MNHEY, SVGAGI. Written as DNA, the CDR3 is TGTGCCAGCAGCCCAACACAGGGTAACAATCAGCCCCAGCATTTT. Encoded protein: CASSPTQGNNQPQHF.

This clonotype was picked up a small number of times. J is TRBJ2-6 and V is TRBV7-8; D ambiguous. The CDR3 runs 16 residues. Germline V gives CDR1 SGHVS, CDR2 FQNEAQ. Trimming removed 1 base from V and 0 bases from J, with 7 bases in between. The CDR3 protein is CASSLVQLSGANVLTF. CDR3 nucleotides: TGTGCCAGCAGCTTAGTCCAGCTCTCTGGGGCCAACGTCCTGACTTTC.

This clonotype has just a few counts. The V call is TRBV7-9, the J call TRBJ2-1, with TRBD2 matching over 8 bases. Germline V gene data show CDR1 as SEHNR and CDR2 as FQNEAQ (reference sequence). V gave up 5 bases and J gave up 4 bases; unmatched junction bases: 13. The CDR3 extends over 17 amino acids. The CDR3 loop is CASSHGRTSFIYNEQFF. The DNA of the CDR3 is TGTGCCAGCAGCCATGGAAGGACTAGCTTTATTTACAATGAGCAGTTCTTC. Full variable domain (rest looked up from reference TRBV7-9 and TRBJ2-1): DTGVSQNPRHKITKRGQNVTFRCDPISEHNRLYWYRQTLGQGPEFLTYFQNEAQLEKSRLLSDRFSAERPKGSFSTLEIQRTEQGDSAMYLCASSHGRTSFIYNEQFFGPGTRLTVL.

This clonotype has only a few counts. The chain combines TRBV5-1 with TRBJ1-4; D is perhaps TRBD1 (5 bases). Trimming cost V 1 base and J 6 bases, with 13 bases left between them. Per germline, CDR1 SGHRS and CDR2 YFSETQ. The CDR3 spans 15 residues. Here the CDR3 DNA reads TGCGCCAGCAGCTTGTACGGGGGAAGGCATGAAAAACTGTTTTTT. Translating it yields CASSLYGGRHEKLFF.

Of note for this clonotype: This may arise from a read error, as a much more abundant clone is one base away. V gene TRBV19 combines with J gene TRBJ2-6; a weak D match, TRBD1 (6 bases). Germline V gene sequence: CDR1 LNHDA, CDR2 SQIVND (reference sequence). This CDR3 region has 21 residues. CDR3 sequence: CASSISVFEWTADSGANVLAF. The CDR3 DNA reads as TGTGCCAGTAGTATCTCGGTTTTTGAGTGGACAGCGGACTCTGGGGCCAACGTCCTGGCTTTC.

DNA of the CDR3: TGTGCCAGCAGCTTAGCGGGAAGGGGTGAGACCCAGTACTTC. Its protein product is CASSLAGRGETQYF. The rearrangement joins TRBV7-2 to TRBJ2-5; D might be TRBD1 (5 bases). There are 14 residues in the CDR3. The V gene's germline CDR1 is SGHTA and CDR2 FQGNSA. Trimming removed 0 bases at V and 5 bases at J, with 10 bases between. Full variable domain (outside the CDR3, taken from reference TRBV7-2 and TRBJ2-5): GAGVSQSPSNKVTEKGKDVELRCDPISGHTALYWYRQSLGQGLEFLIYFQGNSAPDKSGLPSDRFSAERTGGSVSTLTIQRTQQEDSAVYLCASSLAGRGETQYFGPGTRLLVL.

This clonotype has a handful of counts. The gene calls are TRBV5-1 and TRBJ2-5; D call uncertain. CDR1 SGHRS and CDR2 YFSETQ come from the germline V gene. Trimming stripped 2 bases from V and 2 bases from J, with 7 bases between. CDR3 length: 13 residues. The CDR3 nucleotides are TGCGCCAGCAGCTTACCTCCTCAAGAGACCCAGTACTTC. Protein: CASSLPPQETQYF.

This rearrangement joins TRBV10-2 to TRBJ2-6; D is unclear. Germline V CDR1 and CDR2: WSHSY, SAAADI. CDR3 length: 18 amino acids. V lost 0 bases, J lost 0 bases, and 12 bases lay in between. This CDR3 is CASSESAIRNSGANVLTF. The CDR3 DNA follows: TGCGCCAGCAGTGAGTCGGCCATAAGAAACTCTGGGGCCAACGTCCTGACTTTC.

This clonotype has at least ten counts. The V call is TRBV11-2, the J call TRBJ2-1; maybe TRBD1 (5 bases). Germline V lookup: CDR1 SGHAT, CDR2 FQNNGV. V lost 3 bases and J 3 bases, leaving 9 bases between the germline ends. The CDR3 covers 14 residues. The CDR3, as DNA: TGTGCCAGCAGCTTGGCCAGGGTCTACAATGAGCAGTTCTTC. Translated: CASSLARVYNEQFF. Based on the CDR3 plus reference TRBV11-2 and TRBJ2-1, the full variable domain is EAGVAQSPRYKIIEKRQSVAFWCNPISGHATLYWYQQILGQGPKLLIQFQNNGVVDDSQLPKDRFSAERLKGVDSTLKIQPAKLEDSAVYLCASSLARVYNEQFFGPGTRLTVL.

Ten or more counts support this clonotype. The V gene is TRBV7-9, the J gene TRBJ2-5, with D possibly being TRBD2 (5 bases). Per the germline V gene, CDR1 is SEHNR and CDR2 is FQNEAQ (reference sequence). The CDR3 is 13 amino acids. V dropped 2 bases and J dropped 3 bases, with 7 bases sitting between them. Written as DNA, the CDR3 is TGTGCCAGCAGCTTATGGGGAGAAGAGACCCAGTACTTC. Translating it yields CASSLWGEETQYF.

This clonotype was detected a few times. The chain has TRBV11-1 and TRBJ1-1, with 7 bases aligning to TRBD1. This CDR3 has 15 amino acids. Germline V gene sequence: CDR1 SGHAT, CDR2 FQDESV (reference sequence). With 0 bases clipped from V and 0 bases from J, the junction kept 1 base outside the gene matches. The CDR3, as DNA: TGTGCCAGCAGCTTAGCAGGGGGCCTGAACACTGAAGCTTTCTTT. Its protein product is CASSLAGGLNTEAFF.

The V gene is TRBV11-2, the J gene TRBJ2-1, with D possibly TRBD2 on 6 matching bases. This CDR3 region has 15 residues. Germline CDR1 reads SGHAT; CDR2 reads FQNNGV. V was clipped by 1 base and J by 5 bases, with 12 bases between them. The CDR3 DNA reads as TGTGCCAGCAGCTTAGGTGGCGGGATCCACAATGAGCAGTTCTTC. Residues: CASSLGGGIHNEQFF.

The gene calls are TRBV7-2 and TRBJ2-1; D uncertain. Trimming cost V 4 bases and J 5 bases, with 9 bases left between them. The CDR3 spans 13 residues. Germline CDR1 is SGHTA and CDR2 is FQGNSA. CDR3 coding DNA: TGTGCCAGCAGCTCTGGACCAAACAATGAGCAGTTCTTC. This codes for CASSSGPNNEQFF.

This clonotype was found many times. The V call is TRBV10-3, the J call TRBJ1-2; TRBD1 might be the D (5 bases). This CDR3 spans 14 amino acids. Trimming removed 6 bases from V and 4 bases from J, with 15 bases in between. Looked up from germline, CDR1 is ENHRY and CDR2 is SYGVKD. CDR3 sequence: CAISRTGLGYGYTF. The CDR3 DNA follows: TGTGCCATCAGCCGAACAGGTTTAGGCTATGGCTACACCTTC.

There are a few counts of this clonotype. The chain combines TRBV19 with TRBJ2-1; unclear D gene. V was shortened by 3 bases and J by 8 bases, with 14 bases between the two germline ends. Germline CDR1 LNHDA, CDR2 SQIVND (reference sequence). The CDR3 has 14 residues. This CDR3 is CASSIYPASDEQFF. As DNA, the CDR3 is TGTGCCAGTAGTATCTACCCCGCGAGCGATGAGCAGTTCTTC.

This clonotype was observed a handful of times. The chain carries TRBV28 and TRBJ1-2, with D unresolved. Germline assignment: CDR1 MDHEN and CDR2 SYDVKM. This CDR3 is built from 18 residues. Between the trimmed V and J ends, which lost 1 base and 0 bases, there was a span of 18 bases. Here the CDR3 reads CASSLLAPRRTANYGYTF. CDR3 nucleotides: TGTGCCAGCAGTTTATTAGCGCCCCGGAGGACCGCTAACTATGGCTACACCTTC.

This clonotype was observed a few times. The chain joins TRBV12-3 or TRBV12-4 to TRBJ2-2, with D unresolved. The CDR3 covers 12 residues. V shed 7 bases and J shed 5 bases, with 8 bases lying between them. CDR3 amino acids: CASNRRTGELFF. The CDR3 DNA is TGTGCCAGCAATAGAAGGACCGGGGAGCTGTTTTTT.

This clonotype was picked up a small number of times. This chain links TRBV12-3 or TRBV12-4 with TRBJ1-1, with a weak D call TRBD1 (5 bases). Trimming shortened V by 6 bases and J by 5 bases, and 13 bases separated the two germline ends. The CDR3 spans 13 residues. As DNA, the CDR3 is TGTGCCAGCAGAGACTCAAGGGGAACTGAAGCTTTCTTT. It specifies CASRDSRGTEAFF.

This sequence joins TRBV29-1 and TRBJ1-2, with D perhaps TRBD1 (5 bases). Trimming removed 3 bases at V and 4 bases at J, with 15 bases between. The germline gives CDR1 SQVTM, CDR2 ANQGSEA. The CDR3 is 14 residues long. CDR3 in DNA: TGCAGCGTTGATAAGACCGGGACCGCCTATGGCTACACCTTC. Amino acid sequence: CSVDKTGTAYGYTF.

This clonotype was counted many times. This rearrangement joins TRBV7-8 to TRBJ2-2; 10 positions agree with TRBD1. V trimming: 6 bases; J trimming: 6 bases; junction bases outside the gene matches: 7. In germline, CDR1 is SGHVS, CDR2 FQNEAQ. There are 15 residues in the CDR3. The CDR3 spells CASRRGTGDAGELFF. The CDR3 DNA reads TGTGCCAGCAGAAGGGGGACAGGGGATGCCGGGGAGCTGTTTTTT.

This chain links TRBV6-1 with TRBJ1-5, with unresolved D. The CDR3 sequence is 11 residues long. Germline loops: CDR1 MNHNS, CDR2 SASEGT. V was pared by 7 bases and J by 5 bases, with 6 bases between. The CDR3 DNA is TGTGCCAGCACATCGGATCAGCCCCAGCATTTT. Amino acids: CASTSDQPQHF.

This clonotype occurred many times. DNA for the CDR3: TGTGCCAGCAGCTCGCAGGGAAACAATCAGCCCCAGCATTTT. It is translated as CASSSQGNNQPQHF. The V and J genes are TRBV7-9 and TRBJ1-5; TRBD1 might be the D (5 bases). The CDR3 extends over 14 amino acids. The germline V gene has CDR1 SEHNR and CDR2 FQNEAQ (reference sequence). The ends were cut back, 4 bases at V and 3 bases at J, with 10 bases in the middle. Filled out from reference TRBV7-9 and TRBJ1-5, the complete variable domain reads DTGVSQNPRHKITKRGQNVTFRCDPISEHNRLYWYRQTLGQGPEFLTYFQNEAQLEKSRLLSDRFSAERPKGSFSTLEIQRTEQGDSAMYLCASSSQGNNQPQHFGDGTRLSIL.

This clonotype was counted at least ten times. The chain uses TRBV11-2 and TRBJ2-7; 7 nucleotides match TRBD2. Trimming removed 3 bases from V and 6 bases from J; junction bases left unmatched: 14. Germline V gives CDR1 SGHAT, CDR2 FQNNGV. The CDR3 is 16 amino acids. The CDR3 sequence is CASSLASGAPVGEQYF. The CDR3 DNA reads TGTGCCAGCAGCTTGGCTAGCGGAGCGCCTGTGGGCGAGCAGTACTTC.

Many counts were recorded for this clonotype. The chain combines TRBV28 with TRBJ2-5, with a tentative D call TRBD1 (6 bases). Germline CDR1 is MDHEN and CDR2 is SYDVKM. This CDR3 region has 14 residues. V lost 4 bases to trimming and J lost 3 bases, with 12 bases between them. The CDR3 loop reads CASSSPDRKETQYF. Written as DNA, the CDR3 is TGTGCCAGCAGTTCCCCAGACAGGAAAGAGACCCAGTACTTC.

V usage is TRBV29-1 and J usage is TRBJ2-1, with D hard to call. Germline lookup yields CDR1 SQVTM and CDR2 ANQGSEA. Trimming removed 7 bases from V and 8 bases from J, with 12 bases in between. The CDR3 is made up of 11 amino acids. The CDR3 region has the DNA TGCAGCGCTGGGCCGGGCGATGAGCAGTTCTTC. Encoded protein: CSAGPGDEQFF.